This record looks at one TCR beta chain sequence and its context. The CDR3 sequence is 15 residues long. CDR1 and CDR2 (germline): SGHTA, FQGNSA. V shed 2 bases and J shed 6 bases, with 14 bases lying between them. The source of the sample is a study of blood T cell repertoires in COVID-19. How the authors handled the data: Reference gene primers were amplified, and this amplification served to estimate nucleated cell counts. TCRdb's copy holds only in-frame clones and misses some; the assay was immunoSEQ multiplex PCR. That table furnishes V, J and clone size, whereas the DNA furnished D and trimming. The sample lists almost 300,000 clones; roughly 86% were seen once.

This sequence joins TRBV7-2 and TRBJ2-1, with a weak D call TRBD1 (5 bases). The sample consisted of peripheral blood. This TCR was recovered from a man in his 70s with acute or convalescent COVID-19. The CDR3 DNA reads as TGTGCCAGCAGCTTATTTGGCAGGGTCGGCAATGAGCAGTTCTTC. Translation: CASSLFGRVGNEQFF.